Following are 2 T cell receptor beta chains from one sample sequenced in a study of blood T cell repertoires in COVID-19. TCRdb's table, derived via immunoSEQ multiplex PCR, lists solely in-frame clones and lacks some. The repertoire holds a few hundred thousand clones, about 90% seen once, with over 13% in the top ten. The sequenced material came from PBMCs or T cells enriched from blood (not recorded which). These receptors were collected from a man in his thirties or forties who had been exposed to COVID-19.

The chain employs TRBV18 and TRBJ1-1; D unresolved. Trimming took off 4 bases at V and 3 bases at J, with 15 bases between the two ends. This CDR3 has 15 amino acids. Germline CDR1 and CDR2: KGHSH and LQKENI. CDR3 in amino acids: CASSLNRGADTEAFF. The CDR3 DNA is TGTGCCAGCTCACTGAACCGGGGAGCGGACACTGAAGCTTTCTTT.

Remarks on this clone: An end of the junction differs from the germline gene, which may be a read error. This sequence joins TRBV5-1 and TRBJ2-3; 9 nucleotides agree with TRBD2. CDR1 and CDR2 from the germline V gene are SGHRS and YFSETQ. The CDR3 consists of 17 residues. CDR3 in amino acids: CARSRARGGAGTDTQYF. The DNA of the CDR3 is TGCGCCCGCAGCCGGGCGCGCGGGGGGGCGGGCACAGATACGCAGTATTTT.